The present TCR beta chain was sequenced within a study of Graves' ophthalmopathy and Graves' hyperthyroidism. Study-level results: Ophthalmopathy progression was predicted by the model at more than 55% sensitivity and approximately 72% specificity.

The TCR beta CDR3 regions underwent amplification from RNA transcripts. First-round RT-PCR employed HTBI primers, with a second-round multiplex PCR after it. One entry per CDR3 protein results from TCRdb running MiXCR on the multiplex PCR reads. Of about 150,000 distinct CDR3 sequences listed, approximately 38% were seen once; the top ten hold roughly 6%. Ineligible for inclusion were patients with other autoimmune diseases, uncontrolled infections, pregnancy or lactation. PBMCs stemmed from approximately 9.7 ml of fresh peripheral blood. The CDR3 is 13 amino acids. CDR1 is MDHEN and CDR2 is SYDVKM in the germline V gene. Trimming shortened V by 7 bases and J by 8 bases, and 17 bases separated the two germline ends. This clonotype occurred many times. The target antigen is unknown.

The chain has TRBV28 and TRBJ1-2; maybe TRBD1 (5 bases). The sample consisted of peripheral blood. This receptor was taken from a woman aged 40 to 50 with Graves' ophthalmopathy. Written as DNA, the CDR3 is TGTGCCAGCATTGGCGGGGGAGGATGGGGCTACACCTTC. Protein product: CASIGGGGWGYTF.